The 24 T cell receptor beta chains in this list originate from one sample, sequenced in a study of cytomegalovirus exposure and HLA in healthy donors. A multiplex PCR was run with 60 Vbeta primers and 13 Jbeta primers. Profiling relied on immunoSEQ multiplex PCR, and the TCRdb table lists in-frame clones only, not all of them. Found here are some 100,000 clones, around 75% of them singletons; the top ten hold roughly an eighth. The specimen was PBMCs. The receptors come from a male donor in good health and CMV-seropositive.

The genes are TRBV5-6 and TRBJ2-3, with 7 bases lining up with TRBD1. Germline loops: CDR1 SGHDT, CDR2 YYEEEE. The V and J ends lost 3 bases and 10 bases, in that order; junction bases with no gene match: 2. The CDR3 length is 11 residues. As DNA, the CDR3 is TGTGCCAGCAGCTCTGGGACAGCGCAGTATTTT. Encoded protein: CASSSGTAQYF.

The rearrangement links TRBV29-1 to TRBJ2-2, with 8 bases that match TRBD1. This CDR3 is built from 15 residues. Germline-derived CDR1 and CDR2 are SQVTM and ANQGSEA. V lost 3 bases and J lost 5; bases outside the gene matches: 8. CDR3: CSVEFSRTGTGELFF. For the CDR3, the DNA is TGCAGCGTTGAGTTTTCCCGGACAGGGACCGGGGAGCTGTTTTTT.

The chain joins TRBV6-5 to TRBJ1-1; perhaps TRBD1 as D (6 bases). The V and J ends lost 2 bases and 11 bases respectively, with 15 bases between them. This CDR3 contains 13 residues. Germline V gives CDR1 MNHEY, CDR2 SVGAGI. The CDR3: CASSYEGGRGAFF. In DNA form, the CDR3 reads TGTGCCAGCAGTTACGAGGGGGGGCGAGGGGCTTTCTTT.

The rearrangement uses TRBV11-2 and TRBJ1-5, with 10 bases fitting TRBD1. With 1 base clipped from V and 9 bases from J, the junction kept 6 bases outside the gene matches. The CDR3 covers 15 residues. The germline gives CDR1 SGHAT, CDR2 FQNNGV. The CDR3 DNA follows: TGTGCCAGCAGCTTAGTAGTGGGACAGGGGTGGCCCCAGCATTTT. Translated, it gives CASSLVVGQGWPQHF.

This chain joins TRBV10-3 and TRBJ2-3; tentative D call: TRBD1 (5 bases). This CDR3 is built from 13 residues. Germline V gene data show CDR1 as ENHRY and CDR2 as SYGVKD. V shed 6 bases and J shed 2 bases, with 9 bases lying between them. CDR3 sequence reads: CAISVTVTDTQYF. In nucleotides, the CDR3 is TGTGCCATCAGCGTGACAGTCACAGATACGCAGTATTTT.

V is TRBV11-3 and J is TRBJ1-2; a possible D gene is TRBD1 (5 bases). Germline CDR1 and CDR2: SGHNT and YENEEA. The CDR3 totals 13 residues. V was trimmed by 3 bases and J by 8 bases, leaving 13 bases between them. CDR3 amino acids: CASSLGRVEGYTF. The CDR3 nucleotides read TGTGCCAGCAGCTTGGGCAGGGTGGAGGGCTACACCTTC.

The chain recombines TRBV10-3 with TRBJ1-1; D is unresolved. The V gene's germline CDR1 is ENHRY and CDR2 SYGVKD. This CDR3 spans 14 amino acids. V was pared by 0 bases and J by 1 base, with 6 bases between. CDR3 loop: CAISESRGNTEAFF. The CDR3 DNA reads as TGTGCCATCAGTGAGTCGAGAGGGAACACTGAAGCTTTCTTT.

This clone has only a few counts. The rearrangement joins TRBV5-1 to TRBJ2-1; a weak D match, TRBD1 (5 bases). Germline CDR1 reads SGHRS; CDR2 reads YFSETQ. The CDR3 contains 14 residues. The V and J ends lost 4 bases and 5 bases respectively, with 13 bases between them. CDR3 nucleotides: TGCGCCAGCAGCACCCAGGGTCAAAACAATGAGCAGTTCTTC. This encodes CASSTQGQNNEQFF.

The chain combines TRBV14 with TRBJ2-2; 7 positions match TRBD1. This CDR3 region has 17 residues. Germline CDR1 and CDR2: SGHDN and FVKESK. V trimming: 0 bases; J trimming: 4 bases; junction bases outside the gene matches: 8. The chain's CDR3 is CASSQDTGTDPTGELFF. Written as DNA, the CDR3 is TGTGCCAGCAGCCAAGATACTGGGACAGACCCCACCGGGGAGCTGTTTTTT.

In the case of this clone: One end of the junction varies from germline; a read error may be responsible. This chain connects TRBV7-7 to TRBJ2-5; a possible D gene is TRBD2 (6 bases). CDR1 is SSHAT, CDR2 FNYEAQ, per germline (reference sequence). The CDR3 sequence is 15 residues long. The CDR3 region is CASSLAGGRWETQYF. CDR3 DNA: TGTGCTAGCAGCTTAGCCGGGGGACGTTGGGAGACCCAGTACTTC.

This chain connects TRBV19 to TRBJ1-1, with 7 bases fitting TRBD1. The CDR3 runs to 14 residues. Germline V gene lookup returns CDR1 LNHDA and CDR2 SQIVND (reference sequence). V gave up 4 bases and J gave up 4 bases; unmatched junction bases: 6. The CDR3 here is CASSTPGQRTEAFF. The CDR3 region has the DNA TGTGCCAGTAGTACCCCGGGACAGCGCACTGAAGCTTTCTTT.

The J gene is TRBJ1-5, the V gene TRBV5-8, with 7 bases that match TRBD1. Looked up from germline, CDR1 is SGHTS and CDR2 is YDEGEE. V lost 4 bases, J lost 4 bases, and 8 bases stayed unmatched. This CDR3 has 15 amino acids. The CDR3 nucleotides read TGTGCCAGCAGCGGAAGGGCAGGGGGAAATCAGCCCCAGCATTTT. Translated: CASSGRAGGNQPQHF.

The chain employs TRBV7-2 and TRBJ1-6; no firm D call. V was cut by 2 bases and J by 8 bases, with 10 bases left in between. This CDR3 contains 14 residues. The germline gives CDR1 SGHTA, CDR2 FQGNSA. Here the CDR3 DNA reads TGTGCCAGCAGCTTATCGTCGACTTATTCACCCCTCCACTTT. Its protein is CASSLSSTYSPLHF.

The chain is built from TRBV2 and TRBJ1-6; TRBD1 aligns across 7 bases. Germline V lookup: CDR1 SNHLY, CDR2 FYNNEI. The V segment lost 7 bases and the J segment 6 bases; nucleotides outside the gene matches: 12. The CDR3 spans 16 residues. The CDR3 DNA reads TGTGCCAGCAAGGAAGCCAGGGCAGGGGGTAATTCACCCCTCCACTTT. Protein product: CASKEARAGGNSPLHF.

This chain connects TRBV7-2 to TRBJ1-6, with 7 bases identical to TRBD1. The CDR3 has 16 amino acids. Per germline, CDR1 SGHTA and CDR2 FQGNSA. The J segment lost 8 bases and the V segment lost 1 base, leaving 8 bases of the junction unmatched. The CDR3 DNA sequence: TGTGCCAGCAGCTTAGAGGCGGGGACAGAAGATTCACCCCTCCACTTT. Protein: CASSLEAGTEDSPLHF.

This chain connects TRBV4-3 to TRBJ2-7; 7 bases fit TRBD2. CDR3 size: 19 residues. Germline V lookup: CDR1 LGHNA, CDR2 YSLEER. J lost 5 bases, V lost 0 bases, and 19 bases had no gene match. The DNA for the CDR3 is TGCGCCAGCAGCCAAGATCTCCTTCCTGCGGGGAGGGCGACCAACGAGCAGTACTTC. Encoded protein: CASSQDLLPAGRATNEQYF.

This chain joins TRBV13 and TRBJ2-3; TRBD1 matches 9 bases. The germline gives CDR1 PRHDT, CDR2 FYEKMQ (reference sequence). The trim removed 4 bases at V and 2 bases at J, leaving 7 bases unmatched. The CDR3 sequence is 16 residues long. CDR3 protein: CASSSTGGSHTDTQYF. The CDR3 DNA is TGTGCCAGCAGCTCGACAGGGGGTAGTCACACAGATACGCAGTATTTT.

The J gene is TRBJ1-5, the V gene TRBV30, with TRBD1 matching over 9 bases. The CDR3 totals 13 residues. The trim removed 6 bases at V and 3 bases at J, leaving 3 bases unmatched. Germline V CDR1 and CDR2: GTSNPN, SVGIG (reference sequence). The CDR3 spells CACRDRVNQPQHF. The CDR3 DNA reads as TGTGCCTGCAGGGACAGGGTCAATCAGCCCCAGCATTTT.

The CDR3 loop reads CASSFRTGGTDTQYF. The CDR3 DNA reads TGTGCCAGCAGCTTCAGGACAGGTGGAACAGATACGCAGTATTTT. The chain is built from TRBV7-9 and TRBJ2-3; 7 nucleotides agree with TRBD1. The J segment lost 3 bases and the V segment lost 3 bases, leaving 6 bases of the junction unmatched. CDR3 length: 15 residues. Germline V CDR1 and CDR2: SEHNR, FQNEAQ (reference sequence). Combining the CDR3 with reference TRBV7-9 and TRBJ2-3 gives the whole variable domain DTGVSQNPRHKITKRGQNVTFRCDPISEHNRLYWYRQTLGQGPEFLTYFQNEAQLEKSRLLSDRFSAERPKGSFSTLEIQRTEQGDSAMYLCASSFRTGGTDTQYFGPGTRLTVL.

This sequence joins TRBV7-2 and TRBJ1-2; TRBD1 matches 7 bases. The CDR3 totals 14 residues. Germline values: CDR1 SGHTA, CDR2 FQGNSA. J gave up 1 base and V 2 bases, and 1 base lay outside the gene matches. The CDR3 DNA reads TGTGCCAGCAGCTTACAGGGGGGTAACTATGGCTACACCTTC. Its translation: CASSLQGGNYGYTF.

The chain links TRBV6-1 to TRBJ2-7; a weak D match, TRBD1 (6 bases). The CDR3 contains 14 residues. Germline V gives CDR1 MNHNS, CDR2 SASEGT. The germline V and J ends were trimmed by 9 bases and 2 bases, with 17 bases remaining between them. The CDR3 spells CASTLQGSAYEQYF. The DNA of the CDR3 is TGTGCCAGTACCCTACAGGGTTCCGCCTACGAGCAGTACTTC.

The chain has TRBV7-2 and TRBJ2-1; a possible D gene is TRBD1 (5 bases). This CDR3 spans 15 amino acids. V lost 4 bases, J lost 4 bases, and 14 bases lay in between. Per the germline V gene, CDR1 is SGHTA and CDR2 is FQGNSA. This CDR3 is CASSSWGLGYNEQFF. Written as DNA, the CDR3 is TGTGCCAGCAGCTCCTGGGGCCTGGGTTACAATGAGCAGTTCTTC.

This rearrangement joins TRBV9 to TRBJ2-5, with D perhaps matching TRBD2 (6 bases). The CDR3 has 15 amino acids. The germline V and J ends were trimmed by 7 bases and 4 bases, with 20 bases remaining between them. The V gene's germline CDR1 is SGDLS and CDR2 YYNGEE. CDR3 coding DNA: TGTGCCAGCGCAAGTCCAGCGGGCGTAGGAGAGACCCAGTACTTC. Its translation is CASASPAGVGETQYF. Full variable domain (rest looked up from reference TRBV9 and TRBJ2-5): DSGVTQTPKHLITATGQRVTLRCSPRSGDLSVYWYQQSLDQGLQFLIQYYNGEERAKGNILERFSAQQFPDLHSELNLSSLELGDSALYFCASASPAGVGETQYFGPGTRLLVL.

Written as DNA, the CDR3 is TGCGCCAGCAGCGCCGCGGGAGGGTTTGGCTCTGGAAACACCATATATTTT. Translating it yields CASSAAGGFGSGNTIYF. V gene TRBV5-1 combines with J gene TRBJ1-3, with D unclear. CDR3 length: 17 amino acids. Germline V CDR1 and CDR2: SGHRS, YFSETQ. V lost 4 bases, J lost 0 bases, and 17 bases lay in between.